The 6 T cell receptor beta chains given below trace back to one sample, sequenced in a study of cytomegalovirus exposure and HLA in healthy donors. Some clones are missing from TCRdb's copy, which holds only in-frame ones; the method was immunoSEQ multiplex PCR. The profile shows 100,000 to 150,000 clones, about 90% of them singletons. The specimen was PBMCs. The receptors come from a young man in good health and CMV-seronegative.

The gene calls are TRBV19 and TRBJ1-5; TRBD1 matches 7 bases. The V segment lost 6 bases and the J segment 0 bases; nucleotides outside the gene matches: 5. The CDR3 runs 15 residues. Germline-derived CDR1 and CDR2 are LNHDA and SQIVND (reference sequence). CDR3 nucleotide sequence: TGTGCCAGTAGGCCGGGACAGACTAGCAATCAGCCCCAGCATTTT. This codes for CASRPGQTSNQPQHF.

This chain uses TRBV6-5 with TRBJ1-1, with TRBD1 identical over 7 bases. Germline V gene lookup returns CDR1 MNHEY and CDR2 SVGAGI. The trim removed 0 bases at V and 2 bases at J, leaving 3 bases unmatched. CDR3 length: 15 amino acids. In nucleotides, the CDR3 is TGTGCCAGCAGTTACTCTGGGACAGTCAACACTGAAGCTTTCTTT. It yields the protein CASSYSGTVNTEAFF.

This clone was counted once. This rearrangement joins TRBV5-1 to TRBJ2-7, with a tentative D call TRBD1 (5 bases). V dropped 6 bases and J dropped 6 bases, with 13 bases sitting between them. The CDR3 runs 12 residues. Germline-derived CDR1 and CDR2 are SGHRS and YFSETQ. The CDR3 DNA follows: TGCGCCAGCACTGGCAGGGTCGGCGAGCAGTACTTC. This translates into CASTGRVGEQYF.

Turning to this clone: Mismatch with germline at one junction end may stem from a read error. V is TRBV7-7 and J is TRBJ2-1, with D tentatively TRBD1 (6 bases). The CDR3 contains 13 residues. In germline, CDR1 is SSHAT, CDR2 FNYEAQ (reference sequence). DNA for the CDR3: TGTGCTAGCAGCCGGGACAATTCAAATGAGCAGTTCTTC. It codes for CASSRDNSNEQFF.

This clone is a singleton in its sample. CDR3 DNA: TGCAGCGTAGAAAGGACAGGGAAGGCTGAAGCTTTCTTT. Protein product: CSVERTGKAEAFF. This chain joins TRBV29-1 and TRBJ1-1; 8 bases fit TRBD1. The CDR3 runs to 13 residues. CDR1 and CDR2 from the germline V gene are SQVTM and ANQGSEA. The junction had 9 bases not matched to a gene; V was cut back by 6 bases and J by 6 bases.

The V call is TRBV5-4, the J call TRBJ2-2; D is perhaps TRBD1 (5 bases). The germline CDR1 and CDR2 sequences are SGHNT and YYREEE (reference sequence). The CDR3 is made up of 15 amino acids. Trimming took off 2 bases at V and 1 base at J, with 9 bases between the two ends. The CDR3 DNA is TGTGCCAGCAGCTTAGGCAGGGTGAACACCGGGGAGCTGTTTTTT. As protein: CASSLGRVNTGELFF.